This T cell receptor (beta chain) emerged from a study of blood T cell repertoires in COVID-19. This CDR3 comprises 15 residues. The V end was cut by 0 bases, the J end by 4 bases, with 10 bases between. Germline V gives CDR1 SGDLS, CDR2 YYNGEE. Only in-frame clones appear in the TCRdb table, and some are missing; sequencing was by immunoSEQ multiplex PCR. The sample holds around 250,000 clones; 70% to 90% are singletons and the top ten take 1.9%. The chain joins TRBV9 to TRBJ1-4; D remains ambiguous. The receptor comes from a woman between 45 and 60 years old who had recovered from COVID-19. Source material: PBMCs or T cells enriched from blood (not recorded which). The CDR3 DNA is TGTGCCAGCAGCGTAGACGGGAAGGGTAATGAAAAACTGTTTTTT. This codes for CASSVDGKGNEKLFF.